This TCR beta chain stems from a study of cytomegalovirus exposure and HLA in healthy donors. Study-level information: Early on, a data release was issued that held about 85 million unique TCRs from HLA-typed donors. Regarding the study as a whole: In vitro, three CMV-associated chains proved specific for CMV antigens. Later, an analysis found that common viral pathogens appeared to be linked with several of the most significant clusters. According to a later analysis, most TCR beta chains associated with CMV appeared HLA-restricted.

Trimming at V came to 2 bases and at J to 4 bases, leaving 5 bases not matched to a gene. The length of the CDR3 is 16 residues. Germline CDR1 and CDR2: SGHNT and YYREEE (reference sequence). This clone occurred once. Its antigen is still unknown. PCR amplification relied on 60 Vbeta primers (plus 13 Jbeta primers). Assay used: immunoSEQ multiplex PCR; TCRdb lists only in-frame clones, some missing. The table has under 130,000 clones, roughly 12% seen once; the top ten hold roughly a sixth. The sample consisted of PBMCs. This sequence joins TRBV5-4 and TRBJ2-2, with 10 bases identical to TRBD2. The receptor comes from a middle-aged man in good health and CMV-seropositive. The CDR3 sequence: CASSFSGRSVTGELFF. The CDR3 nucleotides read TGTGCCAGCAGCTTTAGCGGGAGGTCTGTCACCGGGGAGCTGTTTTTT.